This T cell receptor beta chain was captured by sequencing in a study of CD8+ T cells in alopecia areata. Across the whole study: Tofacitinib dosing lasted 6 to 18 months, which was then followed by 6 months off drug. Study-wide results and caveats: Many of the expanded lesional clones endured in scalp and blood while on tofacitinib.

V was shortened by 3 bases and J by 4 bases, with 12 bases between the two germline ends. CDR3 length: 15 residues. The V gene's germline CDR1 is SGHTA and CDR2 FQGNSA. The sample's treatment: oral pan-JAK inhibitor, 5-10 mg twice daily. In the case of this clone: The target antigen is unknown.

Following extraction, RNA underwent reverse transcription to cDNA, which served as the sequencing template. The table came from immunoSEQ multiplex PCR; TCRdb's copy has only in-frame clones and leaves some out. In the table there are 110,000 or so clones, roughly three fifths of which are singletons. The sequence was collected from a human donor with alopecia areata. This rearrangement joins TRBV7-2 to TRBJ2-2, with D perhaps matching TRBD1 (5 bases). The source material was CD4+ T cells sorted from blood, sampled at week 24, from a patient treated with tofacitinib. The CDR3 DNA is TGTGCCAGCAGCTTTGGGGCAGGCGGCACCGGGGAGCTGTTTTTT. Protein product: CASSFGAGGTGELFF.